This T cell receptor (beta chain) was retrieved from a study of shared clonotypes between healthy human individuals. TCRdb's copy holds only in-frame clones and misses some; the assay was immunoSEQ multiplex PCR. The table includes some 1,400,000 clones, about 96% detected once. CDR3 size: 16 residues. CDR1 is SGHDN, CDR2 FVKESK, per germline. The ends were cut back, 1 base at V and 1 base at J, with 11 bases in the middle. The sequenced sample was naive CD4+ T cells sorted from blood. The subset is: CD45RA+ positively selected. V usage is TRBV14 and J usage is TRBJ2-4; no clear D. This receptor was obtained from a man aged 25-45 years in good health. Written as DNA, the CDR3 is TGTGCCAGCAGCCAAGCAACCCTCATGGCCAAAAACATTCAGTACTTC. Its protein is CASSQATLMAKNIQYF.